Below are 19 T cell receptor beta chains sequenced from a single sample in a study of CD8+CD57+ T cells in acquired aplastic anemia. The template for TCR beta VDJ and CDR3 sequence profiling was genomic DNA. TCRdb analysed the reads with MiXCR anew, one entry per CDR3 protein. This table holds under 250,000 distinct CDR3 sequences, less than 75% found once. The authors sequenced patients whose flow cytometry had shown CD8+CD57+ cell expansion. Source material: sorted CD4+, CD8+, or CD8+CD57+ T cells (not recorded which) from PBMCs. The receptors shown here come from a human donor with aplastic anemia.

This clonotype was seen only a few times. V is TRBV5-1 and J is TRBJ1-1; D remains unclear. The length of the CDR3 is 13 residues. V lost 1 base and J lost 1, with 5 bases in between. Germline CDR1 SGHRS, CDR2 YFSETQ. CDR3 DNA: TGCGCCAGCAGCTTGTCAGCGAACACTGAAGCTTTCTTT. Its translation: CASSLSANTEAFF.

The chain joins TRBV10-3 to TRBJ1-3, with D hard to call. The germline gives CDR1 ENHRY, CDR2 SYGVKD. V lost 3 bases, J lost 3 bases, and 18 bases lay in between. The length of the CDR3 is 17 residues. In nucleotides, the CDR3 is TGTGCCATCAGTGACGACCCCTCGAGCGGTTTTGGAAACACCATATATTTT. Amino acid sequence: CAISDDPSSGFGNTIYF.

The rearrangement links TRBV11-2 to TRBJ2-7; no firm D call. V shed 4 bases and J shed 6 bases, with 10 bases lying between them. CDR1 and CDR2 from the germline V gene are SGHAT and FQNNGV. CDR3 length equals 12 residues. The CDR3 bases are TGTGCCAGCAGCTCCCAGGTCAGCGAGCAGTACTTC. Translated, it gives CASSSQVSEQYF.

This clonotype was seen a few times. The V and J genes are TRBV10-2 and TRBJ2-7, with 8 nucleotides matching TRBD1. CDR1 and CDR2 from the germline V gene are WSHSY and SAAADI. Germline trimming cut 2 bases from V and 2 bases from J; bases unmatched to any gene: 5. This CDR3 region has 15 residues. The CDR3 sequence: CASSERDRLTYEQYF. CDR3 bases: TGCGCCAGCAGTGAGAGGGACAGGCTAACCTACGAGCAGTACTTC.

The V call is TRBV5-1, the J call TRBJ2-1; D possibly corresponds to TRBD1 (6 bases). V lost 0 bases, J lost 4 bases, and 11 bases lay in between. The V gene's germline CDR1 is SGHRS and CDR2 YFSETQ. The length of the CDR3 is 15 residues. The CDR3, as DNA: TGCGCCAGCAGCTTGGCACAGGGTGGGTACAATGAGCAGTTCTTC. Protein product: CASSLAQGGYNEQFF.

This chain joins TRBV24-1 and TRBJ2-1, with TRBD2 as a possible D gene (5 bases). V lost 6 bases to trimming and J lost 7 bases, with 6 bases between them. Germline V gives CDR1 KGHDR, CDR2 SFDVKD. The CDR3 length is 11 residues. For the CDR3, the DNA is TGTGCCACCAGTAGGAGGAATGAGCAGTTCTTC. This gives the protein CATSRRNEQFF.

This clonotype was seen only once. J is TRBJ1-5 and V is TRBV19; 7 bases agree with TRBD1. Per the germline V gene, CDR1 is LNHDA and CDR2 is SQIVND (reference sequence). The CDR3 contains 16 residues. Unmatched junction bases numbered 14, after V lost 5 bases and J lost 7 bases. In DNA form, the CDR3 reads TGTGCCAGTAGTTCACCCACAGGGGCCTTAAGCCAGCCCCAGCATTTT. This sequence encodes CASSSPTGALSQPQHF.

This sequence joins TRBV5-1 and TRBJ2-3; the match to TRBD2 covers 8 bases. From germline, CDR1 is SGHRS and CDR2 YFSETQ. This CDR3 spans 16 amino acids. Trimming removed 4 bases from V and 3 bases from J; junction bases left unmatched: 10. The CDR3 DNA reads as TGCGCCAGCAGCCTACCCCTAGCGGGCCCAACAGATACGCAGTATTTT. It translates to CASSLPLAGPTDTQYF.

This clonotype has a single count. The chain combines TRBV19 with TRBJ2-1; 9 bases are a match to TRBD1. The junction had 11 bases not matched to a gene; V was cut back by 3 bases and J by 5 bases. The CDR3 runs 17 residues. Germline V gene data show CDR1 as LNHDA and CDR2 as SQIVND (reference sequence). In nucleotides, the CDR3 is TGTGCCAGTAGTATTACTGTGGCCGGGACAGGGAACAATGAGCAGTTCTTC. Its protein product is CASSITVAGTGNNEQFF.

This rearrangement joins TRBV7-3 to TRBJ1-1; D unresolved. The V and J ends lost 4 bases and 4 bases respectively, with 10 bases between them. CDR1 is SGHTA and CDR2 is FQGTGA in the germline V gene. The CDR3 runs to 13 residues. CDR3 sequence: CASSSTLSTEAFF. The CDR3 DNA reads as TGTGCCAGCAGCTCGACCCTGTCCACTGAAGCTTTCTTT. The full variable domain, with the rest looked up from reference TRBV7-3 and TRBJ1-1, is GAGVSQTPSNKVTEKGKYVELRCDPISGHTALYWYRQSLGQGPEFLIYFQGTGAADDSGLPNDRFFAVRPEGSVSTLKIQRTERGDSAVYLCASSSTLSTEAFFGQGTRLTVV.

V is TRBV7-8 and J is TRBJ1-6; D unclear. The length of the CDR3 is 19 residues. Looked up from germline, CDR1 is SGHVS and CDR2 is FQNEAQ. V lost 4 bases and J 0 bases, leaving 19 bases between the germline ends. CDR3: CASSSNLAQYSSYNSPLHF. The CDR3 coding sequence is TGTGCCAGCAGCTCTAATCTCGCACAGTACAGCTCCTATAATTCACCCCTCCACTTT.

The rearrangement uses TRBV5-1 and TRBJ2-1; tentative D call: TRBD2 (6 bases). V was clipped by 0 bases and J by 5 bases, with 15 bases between them. The CDR3 covers 16 residues. Germline values: CDR1 SGHRS, CDR2 YFSETQ. The CDR3 reads CASSLAQGGLNNEQFF. In DNA, the CDR3 is TGCGCCAGCAGCTTGGCGCAGGGAGGACTCAACAATGAGCAGTTCTTC.

The V call is TRBV7-2, the J call TRBJ2-7, with 10 bases lining up with TRBD2. Germline CDR1 SGHTA, CDR2 FQGNSA. The V segment lost 2 bases and the J segment 5 bases; nucleotides outside the gene matches: 6. The CDR3 has 15 amino acids. The CDR3, as DNA: TGTGCCAGCAGCTTAAAGCGGGGGGGCCTAAACGAGCAGTACTTC. Protein sequence: CASSLKRGGLNEQYF.

The genes are TRBV30 and TRBJ2-7; possible D gene TRBD1, 6 bases. V was clipped by 0 bases and J by 3 bases, with 15 bases between them. CDR3 length equals 15 residues. Germline CDR1 and CDR2: GTSNPN and SVGIG (reference sequence). For the CDR3, the DNA is TGTGCCTGGAGTGTGTTTCAGGGGCCGAGCTACGAGCAGTACTTC. It codes for CAWSVFQGPSYEQYF.

The rearrangement links TRBV7-3 to TRBJ1-1; the match to TRBD1 covers 11 bases. CDR3 size: 16 residues. V lost 2 bases, J lost 4 bases, and 6 bases stayed unmatched. CDR1 SGHTA and CDR2 FQGTGA come from the germline V gene. CDR3 sequence: CASSLWTGGHSTEAFF. The CDR3 DNA reads as TGTGCCAGCAGCTTATGGACAGGGGGCCATAGCACTGAAGCTTTCTTT.

The chain joins TRBV10-3 to TRBJ2-7, with D tentatively TRBD1 or TRBD2 (5 bases each). This CDR3 is 13 amino acids long. Germline values: CDR1 ENHRY, CDR2 SYGVKD. Trimming took 7 bases from V and 2 from J, leaving 12 bases between them. The CDR3 nucleotides read TGTGCCATCAAGAGAGGGGAAACCTACGAGCAGTACTTC. Its protein product is CAIKRGETYEQYF.

V is TRBV20-1 and J is TRBJ1-2; D uncertain. The V gene's germline CDR1 is DFQATT and CDR2 SNEGSKA (reference sequence). There are 13 residues in the CDR3. V was clipped by 0 bases and J by 8 bases, with 13 bases between them. In DNA, the CDR3 is TGCAGTGCTAGAGATCTGAGGAAAGGGGGCTACACCTTC. Protein sequence: CSARDLRKGGYTF.

The rearrangement uses TRBV2 and TRBJ1-3; D call uncertain. V lost 2 bases and J 4 bases, leaving 9 bases between the germline ends. The CDR3 is 14 amino acids. Germline values: CDR1 SNHLY, CDR2 FYNNEI. DNA of the CDR3: TGTGCCAGCAGTGAATACCCACACGGAAACACCATATATTTT. Encoded protein: CASSEYPHGNTIYF.

This chain uses TRBV9 with TRBJ2-1, with a possible D match to TRBD2 (6 bases). Trimming pared 3 bases from V and 4 bases from J, leaving 8 bases between. This CDR3 spans 13 amino acids. CDR1 SGDLS and CDR2 YYNGEE come from the germline V gene. The CDR3 here is CASSALAYNEQFF. Here the CDR3 DNA reads TGTGCCAGCAGCGCGCTAGCGTACAATGAGCAGTTCTTC.